This is a list of T cell receptor beta chains from one sample in a study of vaccination and CD4 T cells after COVID-19. TCRdb fed the PCR reads into MiXCR, producing one record per CDR3 protein. The profile covers under 25,000 distinct CDR3 sequences, with approximately 50% appearing a single time and about 13% taken by the ten largest. No antigens are known for them. The sequencing sample was made of cultured CD4+ T cells from blood. The receptor set was obtained from a human donor with COVID-19. Both conserved end residues are part of each CDR3. The order of the fields is clone size, V gene, J gene, D gene, CDR3 DNA, CDR3 protein. D genes are given only for firm matches. Rows give clone size only sometimes, using once, few, many, or a class for an expanded clone.

clone size: few
V gene: TRBV6-1
J gene: TRBJ1-5
D gene: TRBD1
CDR3 DNA: TGTGCCAGCAGCGGGACAGGAGGCGGCAATCAGCCCCAGCATTTT
CDR3 protein: CASSGTGGGNQPQHF

clone size: .
V gene: TRBV28
J gene: TRBJ1-3
D gene: TRBD1
CDR3 DNA: TGTGCCAGCAGCCTCCCTCACAGGGGTGGAAACACCATATATTTT
CDR3 protein: CASSLPHRGGNTIYF

clone size: .
V gene: TRBV5-4
J gene: TRBJ2-2
D gene: TRBD2
CDR3 DNA: TGTGCCAGCAGCCCTAGGGGCGGGGGGTACACCGGGGAGCTGTTTTTT
CDR3 protein: CASSPRGGGYTGELFF

clone size: .
V gene: TRBV27
J gene: TRBJ2-5
D gene: TRBD2
CDR3 DNA: TGTGCCAGCAGTCAGGGACTAGCGGGGGGGTATGAGACCCAGTACTTC
CDR3 protein: CASSQGLAGGYETQYF

clone size: .
V gene: TRBV6-1
J gene: TRBJ2-2
D gene: .
CDR3 DNA: TGTGCCAGCACTCGCGGGACCCAAGGCCCCGGGGAGCTGTTTTTT
CDR3 protein: CASTRGTQGPGELFF

clone size: .
V gene: TRBV30
J gene: TRBJ1-6
D gene: TRBD1
CDR3 DNA: TGTGCCTGGGGGACAGGCTCCTATAATTCACCCCTCCACTTT
CDR3 protein: CAWGTGSYNSPLHF

clone size: few
V gene: TRBV27
J gene: TRBJ2-5
D gene: .
CDR3 DNA: TGTGCCAGCACCGGTGTAGAGACCCAGTACTTC
CDR3 protein: CASTGVETQYF

clone size: .
V gene: TRBV6-1
J gene: TRBJ2-5
D gene: .
CDR3 DNA: TGTGCCAGCAGTGGCAGGGGGGGCCAAGAGACCCAGTACTTC
CDR3 protein: CASSGRGGQETQYF

clone size: .
V gene: TRBV19
J gene: TRBJ2-7
D gene: TRBD1
CDR3 DNA: TGTGCCAGTAGTGAGTCCAGGGGGAGCGAGCAGTACTTC
CDR3 protein: CASSESRGSEQYF

clone size: .
V gene: TRBV6-2/TRBV6-3
J gene: TRBJ2-4
D gene: TRBD1
CDR3 DNA: TGTGCCAGCAGTGAACACGGGGGACAGGGTTTTTTTAAAAACATTCAGTACTTC
CDR3 protein: CASSEHGGQGFFKNIQYF

clone size: .
V gene: TRBV20-1
J gene: TRBJ2-5
D gene: TRBD2
CDR3 DNA: TGCAGTGCTAGCCGGCTCTCTGAGGTTCGGGGGGAGGCCCAGTACTTC
CDR3 protein: CSASRLSEVRGEAQYF

clone size: .
V gene: TRBV20-1
J gene: TRBJ1-1
D gene: TRBD1
CDR3 DNA: TGCAGTGCTATTCGACAGGGAGGCACTGAAGCTTTCTTT
CDR3 protein: CSAIRQGGTEAFF

clone size: few
V gene: TRBV5-4
J gene: TRBJ2-4
D gene: .
CDR3 DNA: TGTGCCTACCGGTCTGGGGAAGGAGCCAAAAACATTCAGTACTTC
CDR3 protein: CAYRSGEGAKNIQYF

clone size: .
V gene: TRBV9
J gene: TRBJ1-2
D gene: TRBD1
CDR3 DNA: TGTGCCAGCAGCGTATACGCCTCAGGGGGCGGCTACACCTTC
CDR3 protein: CASSVYASGGGYTF

clone size: .
V gene: TRBV28
J gene: TRBJ1-2
D gene: .
CDR3 DNA: TGTGCCAGCGTCACAGGGTCGGTGGGAGGCTACACCTTC
CDR3 protein: CASVTGSVGGYTF

clone size: few
V gene: TRBV18
J gene: TRBJ2-7
D gene: .
CDR3 DNA: TGTGCCAGCTCACCAGGGCTTAGAACCCTCCCCTCCTACGAGCAGTACTTC
CDR3 protein: CASSPGLRTLPSYEQYF

clone size: few
V gene: TRBV7-2
J gene: TRBJ2-7
D gene: TRBD1
CDR3 DNA: TGTGCCAGCAGCACAACCGGGACAGGGGGCTATGAGCAGTACTTC
CDR3 protein: CASSTTGTGGYEQYF

clone size: once
V gene: TRBV25-1
J gene: TRBJ2-3
D gene: TRBD2
CDR3 DNA: TGTGCCAGCACCCCCCGATCTAGCGGGGGAATAGATACGCAGTATTTT
CDR3 protein: CASTPRSSGGIDTQYF

clone size: .
V gene: TRBV28
J gene: TRBJ1-5
D gene: .
CDR3 DNA: TGTGCCAGCAGCGGACAGACCGCCGTTCAGCCCCAGCATTTT
CDR3 protein: CASSGQTAVQPQHF

clone size: .
V gene: TRBV6-1
J gene: TRBJ1-4
D gene: .
CDR3 DNA: TGTGCCAGCAGTGAAGACCCAGGGCCAGTTGAAAAACTGTTTTTT
CDR3 protein: CASSEDPGPVEKLFF

clone size: few
V gene: TRBV6-1
J gene: TRBJ2-5
D gene: .
CDR3 DNA: TGTGCCAGCATCCCACCAGCAGGGGTGACCCAGTACTTC
CDR3 protein: CASIPPAGVTQYF

clone size: few
V gene: TRBV10-1
J gene: TRBJ1-4
D gene: .
CDR3 DNA: TGCGCCAGCAGTGCGCGGGCCTCTGAAAAACTGTTTTTT
CDR3 protein: CASSARASEKLFF

clone size: .
V gene: TRBV2
J gene: TRBJ2-1
D gene: .
CDR3 DNA: TGTGCCAGCGGCCGATATTCAGGGCAAGGCAATGAGCAGTTCTTC
CDR3 protein: CASGRYSGQGNEQFF

clone size: .
V gene: TRBV5-4
J gene: TRBJ1-2
D gene: .
CDR3 DNA: TGTGCCAGCAGCACGGGGGACCTCCCGATAAGGCTCTACACCTTC
CDR3 protein: CASSTGDLPIRLYTF

clone size: .
V gene: TRBV6-2/TRBV6-3
J gene: TRBJ1-4
D gene: .
CDR3 DNA: TGTGCCAGCAGTCCTCAGTACGGATGGGAAGAAAAACTGTTTTTT
CDR3 protein: CASSPQYGWEEKLFF

clone size: few
V gene: TRBV5-1
J gene: TRBJ2-5
D gene: .
CDR3 DNA: TGCGCCAGCAGCTTCCGTCAGGGATCGGAGACCCAGTACTTC
CDR3 protein: CASSFRQGSETQYF

clone size: .
V gene: TRBV12-3/TRBV12-4
J gene: TRBJ1-3
D gene: TRBD1
CDR3 DNA: TGTGCCAGCGGAGACAGGGGATTAACTGGAAACACCATATATTTT
CDR3 protein: CASGDRGLTGNTIYF

clone size: .
V gene: TRBV7-4
J gene: TRBJ2-7
D gene: TRBD1
CDR3 DNA: TGTGCCAGCAGCTTAGCAGTCAGGGGGCGGACCTACGAGCAGTACTTC
CDR3 protein: CASSLAVRGRTYEQYF